The T cell receptor (beta chain) under discussion was sequenced for a study of blood T cell dynamics during melanoma immunotherapy. Study results and limitations: The study could not tell melanoma-specific clones from general immune activation.

The CDR3 extends over 17 amino acids. The germline V and J ends were trimmed by 1 base and 4 bases, with 16 bases remaining between them. Germline CDR1 LNHDA, CDR2 SQIVND (reference sequence). With respect to this clone: The antigen is undetermined.

Time point meaning: week 3, after first cycle of checkpoint inhibitor. Assay: immunoSEQ multiplex PCR; the TCRdb copy retains only in-frame clones and omits some. In the table there are around 6,700 clones, roughly 85% of which are singletons. The source of this sequence is a human donor with melanoma. Some clones in this sample may be carry-over from other donors' samples. V gene TRBV19 combines with J gene TRBJ2-2, with unresolved D. The sample consisted of blood, taken from a patient treated with checkpoint blockade. CDR3 DNA sequence: TGTGCCAGTAGTATAGGGGGATACGAGGAATCCACCGGGGAGCTGTTTTTT. This codes for CASSIGGYEESTGELFF. Looking up the rest from reference TRBV19 and TRBJ2-2 gives the full variable domain: DGGITQSPKYLFRKEGQNVTLSCEQNLNHDAMYWYRQDPGQGLRLIYYSQIVNDFQKGDIAEGYSVSREKKESFPLTVTSAQKNPTAFYLCASSIGGYEESTGELFFGEGSRLTVL.